This TCR beta chain was captured by sequencing in a study of PD-1 blockade in classical Hodgkin lymphoma. Each patient relapsed following autologous stem cell transplantation, and prior brentuximab vedotin exposure differed. Best overall response was complete response, partial response or progressive disease in these relapsed/refractory classical Hodgkin lymphoma patients. V gave up 0 bases and J gave up 3 bases, with 8 bases separating them. The CDR3 is 14 amino acids. Germline CDR1 is MNHEY and CDR2 is SVGAGI. This table comes from immunoSEQ multiplex PCR, and its TCRdb copy is limited to in-frame clones, with some not included. Of around 40,000 clones listed, about 77% were seen once; the top ten hold 13%.

V is TRBV6-5 and J is TRBJ1-2; D call uncertain. The sequences come from peripheral blood mononuclear cells (PBMCs), collected at baseline. The sequence was obtained from a human donor with classical Hodgkin lymphoma. CDR3 bases: TGTGCCAGCAGTTACTCGGAGCGCGACTATGGCTACACCTTC. Protein: CASSYSERDYGYTF.